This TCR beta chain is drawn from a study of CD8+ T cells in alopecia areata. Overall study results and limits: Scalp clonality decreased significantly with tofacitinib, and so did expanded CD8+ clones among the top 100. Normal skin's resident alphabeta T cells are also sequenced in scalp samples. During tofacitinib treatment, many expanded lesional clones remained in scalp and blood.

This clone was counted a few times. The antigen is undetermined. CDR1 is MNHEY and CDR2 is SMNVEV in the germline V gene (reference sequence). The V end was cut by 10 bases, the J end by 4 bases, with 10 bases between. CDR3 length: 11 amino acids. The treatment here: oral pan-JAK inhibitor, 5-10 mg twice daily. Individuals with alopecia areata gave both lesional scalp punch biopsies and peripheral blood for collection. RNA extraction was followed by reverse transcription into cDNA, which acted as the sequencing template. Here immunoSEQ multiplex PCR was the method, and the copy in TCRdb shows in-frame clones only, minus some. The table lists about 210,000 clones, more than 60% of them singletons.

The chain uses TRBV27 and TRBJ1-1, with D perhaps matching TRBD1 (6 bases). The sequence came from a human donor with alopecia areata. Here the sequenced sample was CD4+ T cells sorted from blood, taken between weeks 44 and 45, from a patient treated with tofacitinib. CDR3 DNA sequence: TGTGCCAAGGGGGACGGCACTGAAGCTTTCTTT. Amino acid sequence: CAKGDGTEAFF.